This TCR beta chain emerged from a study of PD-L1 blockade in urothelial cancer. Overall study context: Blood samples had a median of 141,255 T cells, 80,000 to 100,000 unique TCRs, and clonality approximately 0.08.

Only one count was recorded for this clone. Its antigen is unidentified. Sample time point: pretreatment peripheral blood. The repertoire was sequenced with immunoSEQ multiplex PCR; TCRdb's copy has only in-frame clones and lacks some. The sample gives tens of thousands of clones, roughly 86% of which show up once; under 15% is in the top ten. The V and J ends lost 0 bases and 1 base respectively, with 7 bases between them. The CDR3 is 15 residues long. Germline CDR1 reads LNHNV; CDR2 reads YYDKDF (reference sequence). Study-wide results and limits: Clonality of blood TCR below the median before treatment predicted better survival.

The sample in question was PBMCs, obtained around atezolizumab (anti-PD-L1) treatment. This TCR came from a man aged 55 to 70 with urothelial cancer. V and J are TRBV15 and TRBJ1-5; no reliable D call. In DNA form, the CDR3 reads TGTGCCACCAGCAGAGATCTCACAAGCAATCAGCCCCAGCATTTT. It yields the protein CATSRDLTSNQPQHF.